Following are 27 T cell receptor beta chains from one sample sequenced in a study of blood T cell repertoires in COVID-19 (dated by TCRdb to the early 2020s). To prepare the library, the immunoSEQ multiplex PCR assay was applied. This immuneACCESS table, as held by TCRdb, lists in-frame sequences with V and J called but not all clones. Of the missing ones, under half trace to an unresolved V gene in checked studies; the others have no known cause. This sample has approximately 180,000 clones in its table, and approximately 90% of those were observed once. 20% to 25% of the sample belongs to the ten largest clones. The specimen was peripheral blood. The receptors were gathered from a man aged 60-69 years with active or convalescent COVID-19.

This clone was seen once. This chain links TRBV6-4 with TRBJ1-6, with 7 nucleotides matching TRBD1. The CDR3 contains 14 residues. V shed 6 bases, J shed 6 bases, and the junction held 5 bases outside the gene matches. CDR1 and CDR2 from the germline V gene are MRHNA and SNTAGT. CDR3 amino acids: CASSHGQANSPLHF. Written as DNA, the CDR3 is TGTGCCAGCAGCCATGGACAGGCTAATTCACCCCTCCACTTT.

The genes are TRBV30 and TRBJ1-3; D gene unclear. Trimming removed 4 bases from V and 4 bases from J, with 14 bases in between. Germline CDR1 is GTSNPN and CDR2 is SVGIG (reference sequence). The CDR3 is 14 amino acids. The CDR3 here is CAWNTVQPGNTIYF. CDR3 DNA sequence: TGTGCCTGGAATACAGTACAACCCGGAAACACCATATATTTT.

V is TRBV15 and J is TRBJ2-5; 11 positions agree with TRBD2. Germline values: CDR1 LNHNV, CDR2 YYDKDF (reference sequence). V trimming: 10 bases; J trimming: 5 bases; junction bases outside the gene matches: 3. The CDR3 runs 12 residues. The CDR3 coding sequence is TGTGCCAGTCGGACTAGCGGGGAGACCCAGTACTTC. Its translation is CASRTSGETQYF.

The J gene is TRBJ1-2, the V gene TRBV5-4; 9 bases match TRBD1. The CDR3 extends over 16 amino acids. With 4 bases clipped from V and 0 bases from J, the junction kept 7 bases outside the gene matches. The germline CDR1 and CDR2 sequences are SGHNT and YYREEE (reference sequence). The CDR3 nucleotides are TGTGCCAGCAGCGCTCGGGACAGGGAAACTAACTATGGCTACACCTTC. Protein sequence: CASSARDRETNYGYTF.

The chain carries TRBV1 and TRBJ2-1; TRBD2, as called in the table, went unchecked against the DNA. TRBV1 is a pseudogene. There are 15 residues in the CDR3. In nucleotides, the CDR3 is TGCACCAGCAGGTACTTTAGCGGGGGGGCGGATGAGCAGTTCTTC. Residues: CTSRYFSGGADEQFF.

This sequence joins TRBV6-5 and TRBJ2-7; D not resolved. The CDR3 consists of 15 residues. Deletions cut 6 bases from V and 6 bases from J, with 21 bases between. Germline-derived CDR1 and CDR2 are MNHEY and SVGAGI. Here the CDR3 DNA reads TGTGCCAGCAGGAAGCATGGGCCGACCCACCCCGAGCAGTACTTC. Translated: CASRKHGPTHPEQYF.

This clone has more than one count but fewer than ten. CDR3 loop: CSVGGPSNQPQHF. The CDR3 DNA sequence: TGCAGCGTCGGGGGTCCTAGCAATCAGCCCCAGCATTTT. The rearrangement joins TRBV29-1 to TRBJ1-5; weak D call: TRBD1 (5 bases). V lost 6 bases and J lost 0, with 9 bases in between. CDR1 is SQVTM and CDR2 is ANQGSEA in the germline V gene. CDR3 length equals 13 residues.

The chain has TRBV7-9 and TRBJ2-5, with D perhaps TRBD1 (7 bases). CDR1 and CDR2 (germline): SEHNR, FQNEAQ (reference sequence). This CDR3 is built from 15 residues. V was pared by 5 bases and J by 1 base, with 14 bases between. The CDR3 DNA follows: TGTGCCAGCAGCCCGGCGGGACAGTTCCAAGAGACCCAGTACTTC. Translated, it gives CASSPAGQFQETQYF.

This clone was seen more than once but under ten times. V and J are TRBV19 and TRBJ1-5; TRBD1 matches 7 bases. CDR3 size: 16 residues. V lost 4 bases to trimming and J lost 2 bases; unmatched junction nucleotides: 8. The germline V gene encodes CDR1 LNHDA and CDR2 SQIVND (reference sequence). CDR3 coding DNA: TGTGCCAGTAGTAATAAGGGGGACAGCCGCAATCAGCCCCAGCATTTT. It encodes CASSNKGDSRNQPQHF.

The V call is TRBV6-5, the J call TRBJ1-1, with D possibly being TRBD1 (5 bases). The V end was cut by 6 bases, the J end by 1 base, with 9 bases between. The germline V gene has CDR1 MNHEY and CDR2 SVGAGI. This CDR3 spans 13 amino acids. The chain's CDR3 is CASRGHSNTEAFF. CDR3 sequence (DNA): TGTGCCAGCAGAGGACACTCGAACACTGAAGCTTTCTTT.

The chain carries TRBV11-2 and TRBJ2-7; tentatively, D is TRBD1 (5 bases). The V gene's germline CDR1 is SGHAT and CDR2 FQNNGV. Between the trimmed V and J ends, which lost 1 base and 0 bases, there was a span of 10 bases. CDR3 size: 15 residues. CDR3 bases: TGTGCCAGCAGCTTAGGTAGCAGGGTCTCCTACGAGCAGTACTTC. It yields the protein CASSLGSRVSYEQYF.

The chain recombines TRBV27 with TRBJ2-7; 9 positions match TRBD1. Germline loops: CDR1 MNHEY, CDR2 SMNVEV (reference sequence). This CDR3 contains 15 residues. V shed 6 bases and J 0 bases; nucleotides not matched to a gene: 6. CDR3 sequence reads: CASRTGGQGSYEQYF. CDR3 in DNA: TGTGCCAGCAGAACCGGGGGACAGGGCTCCTACGAGCAGTACTTC.

V is TRBV19 and J is TRBJ1-4, with D perhaps matching TRBD1 (6 bases). The CDR3 runs 15 residues. The V end was cut by 4 bases, the J end by 3 bases, with 12 bases between. Per the germline V gene, CDR1 is LNHDA and CDR2 is SQIVND (reference sequence). CDR3 nucleotides: TGTGCCAGTAGTACCTTCGCAGGGGCTAATGAAAAACTGTTTTTT. Translated: CASSTFAGANEKLFF.

This rearrangement joins TRBV10-3 to TRBJ2-1; maybe TRBD1 (5 bases). V was clipped by 6 bases and J by 7 bases, with 7 bases between them. The CDR3 length is 11 residues. From germline, CDR1 is ENHRY and CDR2 SYGVKD. The CDR3 sequence is CAIRQANEQFF. The DNA for the CDR3 is TGTGCCATCAGACAGGCTAATGAGCAGTTCTTC.

This chain links TRBV6-1 with TRBJ1-4, with 7 bases identical to TRBD1. CDR3 length: 14 residues. Per germline, CDR1 MNHNS and CDR2 SASEGT. V gave up 3 bases and J gave up 7 bases; unmatched junction bases: 5. This chain's CDR3 is CASSERGRSEKLFF. CDR3 in DNA: TGTGCCAGCAGTGAGAGGGGGCGCAGTGAAAAACTGTTTTTT.

The chain has TRBV6-5 and TRBJ1-2; TRBD1 is a possible D gene (6 bases). V was pared by 1 base and J by 3 bases, with 9 bases between. CDR1 is MNHEY, CDR2 SVGAGI, per germline. The CDR3 has 14 amino acids. DNA for the CDR3: TGTGCCAGCAGTTACTGGGGGCCGGACTATGGCTACACCTTC. It translates to CASSYWGPDYGYTF.

The chain couples TRBV14 to TRBJ2-7; no clear D. The CDR3 sequence is 13 residues long. Germline lookup yields CDR1 SGHDN and CDR2 FVKESK. Between the trimmed V and J ends, which lost 4 bases and 4 bases, there was a span of 11 bases. The CDR3 nucleotides are TGTGCCAGCAGCCTCCAACCCGGGTACGAGCAGTACTTC. The encoded protein is CASSLQPGYEQYF.

This clone appeared a few times. This chain uses TRBV5-5 with TRBJ1-2; D perhaps matches TRBD1 (5 bases). The CDR3 is made up of 13 amino acids. Trimming took 2 bases from V and 3 from J, leaving 8 bases between them. In germline, CDR1 is SGHKS, CDR2 YYEKEE (reference sequence). The CDR3 region has the DNA TGTGCCAGCAGCTTCAGGGTAGACTATGGCTACACCTTC. Amino acid sequence: CASSFRVDYGYTF.

The genes are TRBV5-6 and TRBJ1-6; tentative D call: TRBD1 (6 bases). Between the trimmed V and J ends, which lost 0 bases and 8 bases, there was a span of 12 bases. The CDR3 runs to 15 residues. Germline lookup yields CDR1 SGHDT and CDR2 YYEEEE. CDR3 region: CASSLGRGADSPLHF. In nucleotides, the CDR3 is TGTGCCAGCAGCTTGGGCCGGGGGGCTGATTCACCCCTCCACTTT.

The chain uses TRBV14 and TRBJ1-1, with D possibly TRBD1 on 6 matching bases. This CDR3 comprises 14 residues. Per germline, CDR1 SGHDN and CDR2 FVKESK. Trimming took off 4 bases at V and 7 bases at J, with 16 bases between the two ends. The CDR3 DNA reads TGTGCCAGCAGCCCGAGCGGGGGCAGGGGTGAAGCTTTCTTT. Residues: CASSPSGGRGEAFF. The full variable domain, rest sourced from reference TRBV14 and TRBJ1-1, is EAGVTQFPSHSVIEKGQTVTLRCDPISGHDNLYWYRRVMGKEIKFLLHFVKESKQDESGMPNNRFLAERTGGTYSTLKVQPAELEDSGVYFCASSPSGGRGEAFFGQGTRLTVV.

The chain has TRBV5-4 and TRBJ2-3; TRBD2 matches at 11 bases. The germline CDR1 and CDR2 sequences are SGHNT and YYREEE (reference sequence). Germline trimming cut 4 bases from V and 5 bases from J; bases unmatched to any gene: 15. CDR3 length: 18 amino acids. For the CDR3, the DNA is TGTGCCAGCAGCCCTGGAGACCGTAGCGGGGGGGTTGGAGATACGCAGTATTTT. It translates to CASSPGDRSGGVGDTQYF.

The chain joins TRBV5-1 to TRBJ2-1; 14 nucleotides agree with TRBD2. The CDR3 is made up of 15 amino acids. Germline V gene sequence: CDR1 SGHRS, CDR2 YFSETQ. With 0 bases clipped from V and 8 bases from J, the junction kept 1 base outside the gene matches. CDR3 sequence reads: CASSLATSGGDEQFF. Written as DNA, the CDR3 is TGCGCCAGCAGCTTGGCGACTAGCGGGGGGGATGAGCAGTTCTTC.

J is TRBJ1-1 and V is TRBV7-9; D is undetermined. Germline V CDR1 and CDR2: SEHNR, FQNEAQ (reference sequence). The CDR3 extends over 15 amino acids. The ends were cut back, 5 bases at V and 0 bases at J, with 13 bases in the middle. CDR3 sequence (DNA): TGTGCCAGCAGCCCCCGAGGTGCTATGAACACTGAAGCTTTCTTT. It is translated as CASSPRGAMNTEAFF.

This clone came up a few times. The chain employs TRBV25-1 and TRBJ2-2; D is perhaps TRBD1 (6 bases). The CDR3 extends over 14 amino acids. The V end lost 4 bases, the J end lost 2 bases, and 8 bases lay between the germline ends. CDR1 is MGHDK and CDR2 is SYGVNS in the germline V gene. The CDR3 region has the DNA TGTGCCAGCAGTGGCAGGGGAAACACCGGGGAGCTGTTTTTT. Amino acids: CASSGRGNTGELFF.

This chain links TRBV4-1 with TRBJ2-2; unclear D gene. The CDR3 is 15 residues long. Between the trimmed V and J ends, which lost 2 bases and 1 base, there was a span of 8 bases. From germline, CDR1 is MGHRA and CDR2 YSYEKL. The CDR3 DNA is TGCGCCAGCAGCCAACTTAACAGGAACACCGGGGAGCTGTTTTTT. Translation gives CASSQLNRNTGELFF.

The chain uses TRBV18 and TRBJ2-3; D possibly corresponds to TRBD1 (6 bases). The CDR3 has 14 residues. V was clipped by 5 bases and J by 5 bases, with 14 bases between them. From germline, CDR1 is KGHSH and CDR2 LQKENI. CDR3 bases: TGTGCCAGCTCAGCGACTGGGGGCATAGATACGCAGTATTTT. It is translated as CASSATGGIDTQYF.

This chain uses TRBV6-6 with TRBJ2-7; D gene ambiguous. V was shortened by 5 bases and J by 3 bases, with 8 bases between the two germline ends. The CDR3 covers 12 residues. The germline V gene has CDR1 MNHNY and CDR2 SVGAGI (reference sequence). The CDR3 reads CASSNQNYEQYF. The DNA of the CDR3 is TGTGCCAGCAGTAATCAGAACTACGAGCAGTACTTC.